The source of this T cell receptor beta chain is a study of cytomegalovirus exposure and HLA in healthy donors. TCRdb's table, derived via immunoSEQ multiplex PCR, lists solely in-frame clones and lacks some. The repertoire holds around 200,000 clones, 80% to 85% seen once, with under 3.5% in the top ten. Turning to this clone: What it recognizes is unknown.

The trim removed 4 bases at V and 8 bases at J, leaving 8 bases unmatched. CDR1 and CDR2 from the germline V gene are SGHKS and YYEKEE (reference sequence). This CDR3 region has 15 residues. Regarding the study as a whole: Published work reported that the classifier diagnosed cytomegalovirus status with high specificity and sensitivity.

The sample comprised PBMCs. The genes are TRBV5-5 and TRBJ2-4; the match to TRBD2 covers 11 bases. The source is a woman aged 18-35 years in good health and CMV-seropositive. The CDR3 here is CASSPLAGAKDIQYF. The CDR3 nucleotides are TGTGCCAGCAGCCCACTAGCGGGGGCCAAGGACATTCAGTACTTC.